These T cell receptor beta chains were read from a single sample in a study of shared clonotypes between healthy human individuals. Only in-frame clones appear in the TCRdb table, and some are missing; sequencing was by immunoSEQ multiplex PCR. The data contain 2 million to 2.5 million clones, around 93% of them singletons. Sequenced material: naive CD8+ T cells from PBMCs. These TCRs come from a man aged 18 to 35 in good health. Some clones in this sample may be carry-over from other donors' samples. The CDR3 runs from the conserved cysteine through the conserved F or W.

v_call	cdr3_length	j_call	cdr3_aa
TRBV5-1	15	TRBJ2-7	CASSLGWRESDEQYF
TRBV6-5	13	TRBJ1-2	CASSSDSLYGYTF
TRBV10-2	12	TRBJ2-3	CASSDGIDTQYF
TRBV2	15	TRBJ1-2	CASSDTTDLNYGYTF
TRBV6-8	14	TRBJ1-1	CASSTTGGIIEAFF
TRBV7-9	14	TRBJ1-1	CASSHPDRVPEAFF
TRBV6-5	15	TRBJ2-7	CASSYSSGGSYEQYF
TRBV19	15	TRBJ1-1	CASSILGRMNTEAFF
TRBV27	20	TRBJ2-1	CASSSWHGYTGTSGRGEQFF
TRBV5-1	17	TRBJ2-7	CASSARSGTPSSYEQYF
TRBV6-1	15	TRBJ1-4	CASSENGATNEKLFF
TRBV4-3	14	TRBJ2-2	CASSQVGGSGELFF
TRBV5-4	13	TRBJ2-7	CASSFGGSYEQYF
TRBV28	18	TRBJ2-7	CASTPAPVFSGRTHEQYF
TRBV4-2	15	TRBJ2-7	CASSQVDRSSYEQYF
TRBV4-1	15	TRBJ2-7	CASSQVPGGAREQYF
TRBV29-1	15	TRBJ2-5	CSVVLRAGGQETQYF
TRBV27	16	TRBJ1-1	CASSLLVGGARTEAFF
TRBV6-6	15	TRBJ1-1	CASTLSGVFNTEAFF
TRBV5-1	16	TRBJ2-1	CASSLAGPPPHNEQFF
TRBV19	15	TRBJ1-1	CASSIGGRGYTEAFF
TRBV28	13	TRBJ1-6	CASSSSLNSPLHF
TRBV14	15	TRBJ1-2	CASSQGSRRLLGYTF
TRBV2	14	TRBJ2-7	CASRSTRDFYEQYF
TRBV15	18	TRBJ2-7	CATSRDRTSERGSYEQYF
TRBV9	12	TRBJ2-2	CASSVGFGELFF
TRBV5-8	14	TRBJ2-7	CASSTSSGRNEQYF
TRBV27	15	TRBJ2-7	CASSSWTSGDYEQYF
TRBV28	17	TRBJ2-5	CASSIPPTTGPGETQYF
TRBV6-1	15	TRBJ2-7	CASMVSLADGYEQYF
TRBV27	18	TRBJ1-2	CASSLQRRDRLKDYGYTF
TRBV13	15	TRBJ1-4	CASSLSRFSLEKLFF
TRBV30	12	TRBJ1-1	CAWGQRNTEAFF
TRBV5-6	14	TRBJ2-7	CASSPGQGDYEQYF
TRBV27	13	TRBJ2-1	CASSLGPNNEQFF
TRBV10-3	13	TRBJ2-7	CAITSDRTYEQYF
TRBV6-4	16	TRBJ2-2	CASSDRPGRLTGELFF
TRBV23-1	19	TRBJ2-4	CASGGSGLAGRIAKNIQYF
TRBV5-1	15	TRBJ2-1	CASSYTSGNHNEQFF
TRBV10-3	12	TRBJ1-1	CAISEPPGEAFF
TRBV4-2	19	TRBJ2-1	CASSQEISGEISSYNEQFF
TRBV6-5	12	TRBJ2-7	CASSSGSYEQYF
TRBV5-1	16	TRBJ2-1	CASSLDLAGRGNEQFF
TRBV10-1	11	TRBJ2-1	CASSGDSEQFF
TRBV13	12	TRBJ2-5	CASSSLGGTQYF
TRBV2	15	TRBJ2-7	CASSPGGGTSSEQYF
TRBV5-6	15	TRBJ2-7	CASSLVGQGINEQYF
TRBV27	15	TRBJ1-4	CASSLLPGSNEKLFF
TRBV28	16	TRBJ2-3	CASSSIRGPSTDTQYF